The next 15 T cell receptor beta chains were all read from a single sample in a study of blood T cell repertoires in COVID-19. The assay was immunoSEQ multiplex PCR, and TCRdb's table has in-frame clones only and misses some. The repertoire holds hundreds of thousands of clones, approximately 80% seen once, with about 20% in the top ten. Sequencing was carried out using peripheral blood. These receptors were obtained from a man aged 25-40 years with active or convalescent COVID-19.

V and J are TRBV18 and TRBJ2-3; 15 bases map to TRBD2. Germline CDR1 and CDR2: KGHSH and LQKENI. The trim removed 0 bases at V and 2 bases at J, leaving 3 bases unmatched. This CDR3 spans 18 amino acids. The CDR3, as DNA: TGTGCCAGCTCACCACCGGGACTAGCGGGAGGACTCACAGATACGCAGTATTTT. Amino acids: CASSPPGLAGGLTDTQYF.

Here the CDR3 DNA reads TGCGCCAGCAGCTTTACAGGGCCCATGGGTGGCTACACCTTC. Its translation: CASSFTGPMGGYTF. The chain is built from TRBV5-1 and TRBJ1-2, with D perhaps TRBD1 (6 bases). Germline V lookup: CDR1 SGHRS, CDR2 YFSETQ. The V end was cut by 2 bases, the J end by 7 bases, with 15 bases between. The CDR3 extends over 14 amino acids.

This clone turned up a few times. The V gene is TRBV18, the J gene TRBJ2-5; 8 positions agree with TRBD2. The CDR3 is 17 amino acids. The ends lost 3 bases at V and 5 bases at J; junction bases unmatched: 14. Germline CDR1 and CDR2: KGHSH and LQKENI. The CDR3 is CASSPRTSYGARETQYF. For the CDR3, the DNA is TGTGCCAGCTCACCGCGGACTAGCTATGGGGCTCGGGAGACCCAGTACTTC.

The genes are TRBV27 and TRBJ1-1, with 7 bases matching TRBD1. This CDR3 spans 16 amino acids. Germline V gene sequence: CDR1 MNHEY, CDR2 SMNVEV (reference sequence). V trimming: 4 bases; J trimming: 4 bases; junction bases outside the gene matches: 12. CDR3 bases: TGTGCCAGCAGTTCGGGACAGCCCGCGGTGGGCACTGAAGCTTTCTTT. Translating gives CASSSGQPAVGTEAFF.

The rearrangement uses TRBV2 and TRBJ1-1, with 8 bases identical to TRBD1. There are 16 residues in the CDR3. CDR1 is SNHLY and CDR2 is FYNNEI in the germline V gene. Trimming took 1 base from V and 6 from J; bases not matched to a gene: 10. The CDR3 loop is CASSEGRTGKSAEAFF. The CDR3 nucleotides are TGTGCCAGCAGTGAAGGAAGGACAGGGAAGTCGGCTGAAGCTTTCTTT.

The rearrangement joins TRBV7-2 to TRBJ2-1; maybe TRBD2 (5 bases). CDR1 and CDR2 from the germline V gene are SGHTA and FQGNSA. Trimming took off 5 bases at V and 8 bases at J, with 13 bases between the two ends. This CDR3 comprises 13 residues. The CDR3 DNA reads TGTGCCAGCAGCACCCGGACTGGGGATGAGCAGTTCTTC. Its translation is CASSTRTGDEQFF.

For this clone: A read error may produce the germline difference seen at one junction end. V is TRBV7-3 and J is TRBJ2-3, with D possibly TRBD2 on 6 matching bases. CDR3 length: 14 residues. In germline, CDR1 is SGHTA, CDR2 FQGTGA. The DNA for the CDR3 is TGTGCCAGCAGCCTTGGAACTAGCAGAGATACGCAGTATTTT. This sequence encodes CASSLGTSRDTQYF.

The CDR3 DNA sequence: TGTGCCAGCAGCAAATTGACGGACAGTATCAACTATGGCTACACCTTC. Its protein is CASSKLTDSINYGYTF. The chain uses TRBV13 and TRBJ1-2; D is perhaps TRBD1 (6 bases). Germline V gene data show CDR1 as PRHDT and CDR2 as FYEKMQ (reference sequence). This CDR3 spans 16 amino acids. V was pared by 5 bases and J by 2 bases, with 18 bases between.

The chain recombines TRBV5-6 with TRBJ2-1; 12 bases line up with TRBD2. After removal of 2 bases from V and 9 bases from J, the junction contained 6 bases not matched to a gene. There are 15 residues in the CDR3. The germline CDR1 and CDR2 sequences are SGHDT and YYEEEE. DNA of the CDR3: TGTGCCAGCAGCTTCGGGCTAGCGGGAGGGCGTGAGCAGTTCTTC. Translating it yields CASSFGLAGGREQFF.

This rearrangement joins TRBV11-2 to TRBJ2-1; maybe TRBD1 (5 bases). The CDR3 is 15 amino acids. The germline V gene encodes CDR1 SGHAT and CDR2 FQNNGV. V lost 2 bases to trimming and J lost 8 bases, with 16 bases between them. The CDR3: CASSLRFKGHDEQFF. The CDR3 DNA sequence: TGTGCCAGCAGCTTACGCTTTAAGGGGCACGATGAGCAGTTCTTC.

The chain combines TRBV29-1 with TRBJ1-6, with D uncertain. Deletions cut 6 bases from V and 4 bases from J, with 10 bases between. This CDR3 comprises 13 residues. CDR1 and CDR2 from the germline V gene are SQVTM and ANQGSEA. Written as DNA, the CDR3 is TGCAGCGTGAAGCACGGTTATAATTCACCCCTCCACTTT. It encodes CSVKHGYNSPLHF.

This chain connects TRBV6-2 or TRBV6-3 to TRBJ1-5; tentative D call: TRBD1 (5 bases). Trimming stripped 4 bases from V and 6 bases from J, with 13 bases between. The germline gives CDR1 MNHEY, CDR2 SVGEGT. The CDR3 runs to 14 residues. CDR3 region: CASSWGGATQPQHF. DNA of the CDR3: TGTGCCAGCAGTTGGGGCGGGGCCACTCAGCCCCAGCATTTT.

The chain carries TRBV7-6 and TRBJ1-6; 10 bases fit TRBD1. CDR1 and CDR2 (germline): SGHVS, FNYEAQ. The CDR3 loop spans 17 amino acids. Trimming cost V 1 base and J 9 bases; bases outside gene matches: 9. The CDR3: CASSLEPGTGERSPLHF. The CDR3 DNA sequence: TGTGCCAGCAGCTTAGAACCTGGGACAGGGGAACGTTCACCCCTCCACTTT.

The V call is TRBV19, the J call TRBJ2-3; 7 bases are a match to TRBD2. J lost 4 bases, V lost 4 bases, and 8 bases had no gene match. The CDR3 loop spans 15 amino acids. Germline loops: CDR1 LNHDA, CDR2 SQIVND (reference sequence). The CDR3, as DNA: TGTGCCAGTAGTAAAACAGTGGCGGGGGCAGATACGCAGTATTTT. It yields the protein CASSKTVAGADTQYF.

The chain employs TRBV7-2 and TRBJ2-4; D gene ambiguous. The germline CDR1 and CDR2 sequences are SGHTA and FQGNSA. V was trimmed by 3 bases and J by 7 bases, leaving 13 bases between them. The CDR3 is made up of 14 amino acids. The CDR3 loop reads CASSFGPTGNIQYF. DNA for the CDR3: TGTGCCAGCAGCTTTGGCCCCACCGGGAACATTCAGTACTTC. Full variable domain (remainder filled in from reference TRBV7-2 and TRBJ2-4): GAGVSQSPSNKVTEKGKDVELRCDPISGHTALYWYRQSLGQGLEFLIYFQGNSAPDKSGLPSDRFSAERTGGSVSTLTIQRTQQEDSAVYLCASSFGPTGNIQYFGAGTRLSVL.